This entry lists 17 T cell receptor beta chains sequenced from one sample in a study of T cells expressing NK-cell markers. With the 5' RACE reads reprocessed, TCRdb shows one record per CDR3 protein and no DNA. The sample data list roughly 300,000 distinct CDR3 sequences. The sample consisted of blood T cells: a sorted CD56 or NKG2C T cell subset, CD4+ or CD8+ T cells, or bulk PBMC T cells (not recorded which). Every receptor here comes from a woman between 18 and 75 years old in good health.

The V gene is TRBV28, the J gene TRBJ2-1. Germline CDR1 MDHEN, CDR2 SYDVKM. CDR3 length equals 15 residues. CDR3 loop: CASSLAGGPRDEQFF.

The CDR3 here is CASSPTEVGSTEAFF. The chain recombines TRBV18 with TRBJ1-1. The CDR3 length is 15 residues. Germline CDR1 and CDR2: KGHSH and LQKENI.

The rearrangement joins TRBV10-3 to TRBJ2-7; there is no DNA to check the TCRdb D call of TRBD2. The CDR3 sequence is 16 residues long. The germline CDR1 and CDR2 sequences are ENHRY and SYGVKD. CDR3 amino acids: CAISEPTSGSSYEQYF.

The chain couples TRBV12-3 or TRBV12-4 to TRBJ1-1; the D call of TRBD1 rests on TCRdb alone, since no DNA is present to check it. The CDR3 extends over 13 amino acids. Here the CDR3 reads CASSFGGDTEAFF.

This sequence joins TRBV3-1 and TRBJ1-2. The CDR3 has 14 amino acids. CDR1 is LGHDT, CDR2 YNNKEL, per germline (reference sequence). This CDR3 reads CASSPSGLIYGYTF.

V gene TRBV29-1 combines with J gene TRBJ2-7; TCRdb's D call, TRBD1, is unchecked because there is no DNA. The CDR3 spans 14 residues. Germline V gives CDR1 SQVTM, CDR2 ANQGSEA. The CDR3 loop reads CSAGRGRLAYEQYF.

The rearrangement joins TRBV18 to TRBJ2-1; absent DNA, TCRdb's TRBD2 call cannot be checked. Germline assignment: CDR1 KGHSH and CDR2 LQKENI. This CDR3 has 16 residues. CDR3: CASSPAGGPKNNEQFF.

The chain has TRBV5-4 and TRBJ2-7; TCRdb calls TRBD2, which cannot be checked without DNA. The CDR3 loop spans 21 amino acids. The germline CDR1 and CDR2 sequences are SGHNT and YYREEE (reference sequence). The CDR3 loop reads CASSFQSIGNSGRPILNEQYF. The variable domain in full, with the rest retrieved from reference TRBV5-4 and TRBJ2-7, is ETGVTQSPTHLIKTRGQQVTLRCSSQSGHNTVSWYQQALGQGPQFIFQYYREEENGRGNFPPRFSGLQFPNYSSELNVNALELDDSALYLCASSFQSIGNSGRPILNEQYFGPGTRLTVT.

The chain combines TRBV20-1 with TRBJ1-5; TCRdb proposes TRBD1, but this gene call is untestable without DNA. Germline V lookup: CDR1 DFQATT, CDR2 SNEGSKA (reference sequence). The CDR3 has 14 residues. This CDR3 reads CSAFGGTSNQPQHF.

J is TRBJ2-1 and V is TRBV12-3 or TRBV12-4; the TCRdb call, TRBD1, lacks DNA for checking. The CDR3 extends over 16 amino acids. This CDR3 is CASRQVGGKLYNEQFF.

The chain uses TRBV6-2 or TRBV6-3 and TRBJ1-1. The CDR3 is 13 residues long. The germline V gene encodes CDR1 MNHEY and CDR2 SVGEGT. The CDR3 region is CASSPDKNTEAFF.

The genes are TRBV11-2 and TRBJ2-3; without DNA, the TCRdb call of TRBD1 cannot be checked. CDR3 length equals 15 residues. Germline V CDR1 and CDR2: SGHAT, FQNNGV. The CDR3 loop is CASSLGRQSTDTQYF.

This chain links TRBV10-3 with TRBJ2-1; TCRdb lists TRBD2, though no DNA is available to test this call. The CDR3 has 15 residues. CDR1 ENHRY and CDR2 SYGVKD come from the germline V gene. The CDR3 here is CAISESRLADNEQFF.

The chain links TRBV20-1 to TRBJ2-3; the TCRdb call, TRBD1, lacks DNA for checking. From germline, CDR1 is DFQATT and CDR2 SNEGSKA (reference sequence). CDR3 size: 14 residues. The CDR3 here is CSARGRTGKDTQYF.

V and J are TRBV6-2 or TRBV6-3 and TRBJ2-1; lacking DNA, the TRBD2 call made by TCRdb goes unchecked. The CDR3 spans 16 residues. Germline V gives CDR1 MNHEY, CDR2 SVGEGT. CDR3: CASRRTSGSGDNEQFF.

The gene calls are TRBV7-2 and TRBJ2-1; TCRdb's D call, TRBD1, is unchecked because there is no DNA. This CDR3 region has 14 residues. The germline CDR1 and CDR2 sequences are SGHTA and FQGNSA. This chain's CDR3 is CASSLDGKGNEQFF.

This chain uses TRBV30 with TRBJ2-7; without DNA, the TCRdb call of TRBD1 cannot be checked. The CDR3 totals 13 residues. Looked up from germline, CDR1 is GTSNPN and CDR2 is SVGIG (reference sequence). The CDR3 loop reads CALERDRTYEQYF. Combining the CDR3 with reference TRBV30 and TRBJ2-7 gives the whole variable domain SQTIHQWPATLVQPVGSPLSLECTVEGTSNPNLYWYRQAAGRGLQLLFYSVGIGQISSEVPQNLSASRPQDRQFILSSKKLLLSDSGFYLCALERDRTYEQYFGPGTRLTVT.